The 28 T cell receptor beta chains reported below all come from one sample, sequenced in a study of tumor-infiltrating lymphocytes in glioblastoma multiforme. TCRB libraries came from RNA via three nested multiplex PCR rounds. One entry per CDR3 protein results from TCRdb running MiXCR on the multiplex PCR reads. The repertoire consists of just under 9,500 distinct CDR3 sequences, with about 70% occurring once and the leading ten covering 76%. The sequencing input was brain tumor tissue. These receptor sequences come from a male donor with glioblastoma.

As regards this clonotype: A junction end diverges from the germline sequence, so it may reflect a read error. The V gene is TRBV11-2, the J gene TRBJ1-1, with 8 nucleotides matching TRBD1. The length of the CDR3 is 12 residues. Germline V gene lookup returns CDR1 SGHAT and CDR2 FQNNGV. This chain's CDR3 is CASSLVQGVAIF. CDR3 coding DNA: TGTGCCAGCAGCTTAGTACAGGGGGTAGCTATCTTT.

As for this clonotype: In this CDR3 the conserved last residue, phenylalanine or tryptophan, is missing, so a read error is likely. The DNA is omitted, as the CDR3 cannot be located on it reliably, and the CDR3 follows TCRdb's listing. The V gene is TRBV20-1, the J gene TRBJ1-2; the D call of TRBD1 is as the table states it, not checked on the DNA. The germline CDR1 and CDR2 sequences are DFQATT and SNEGSKA (reference sequence). The CDR3 adds up to 14 amino acids, both ends counted. The CDR3 protein is CSARGPPGGDGHTL.

A few counts support this clonotype. A read error may account for a junction end that differs from germline. The chain uses TRBV20-1 and TRBJ2-3, with 8 positions matching TRBD2. Germline loops: CDR1 DFQATT, CDR2 SNEGSKA (reference sequence). This CDR3 is 20 amino acids long. The CDR3 region has the DNA TGCAGTGCTAGTCGCCCCGGGCTATCGGGAGGGCCGAGTAGCACAGATACGCGGTATTTT. As protein: CSASRPGLSGGPSSTDTRYF.

The chain has TRBV20-1 and TRBJ2-1, with 11 bases fitting TRBD2. CDR3 length equals 18 residues. Losses at the gene ends were 6 bases for V and 2 bases for J; bases not matched to a gene: 15. The germline V gene encodes CDR1 DFQATT and CDR2 SNEGSKA (reference sequence). CDR3 nucleotides: TGCAGTGCAGACACAGGGGGACTAGCGGTAGTTCCCTACAATGAGCAGTTCTTC. Amino acids: CSADTGGLAVVPYNEQFF.

As concerns this clonotype: This is likely a read error, given that the CDR3 carries no conserved phenylalanine or tryptophan at its end. The chain has TRBV6-4 and TRBJ2-1, with D unresolved. Germline V gene sequence: CDR1 MRHNA, CDR2 SNTAGT. The CDR3 is made up of 14 amino acids. The CDR3 reads CPSTGLEVLNEQFL. CDR3 coding DNA: TGTCCCAGCACCGGGCTCGAGGTCCTAAATGAGCAGTTCTTA.

By share of the sample, this clonotype is large. The chain recombines TRBV20-1 with TRBJ1-1, with D possibly TRBD1 on 6 matching bases. This CDR3 region has 13 residues. Germline CDR1 DFQATT, CDR2 SNEGSKA (reference sequence). V lost 3 bases and J lost 0, with 8 bases in between. CDR3 bases: TGCAGTGCTAGTGGACAGTTGAACACTGAAGCTTTCTTT. Protein sequence: CSASGQLNTEAFF.

Comment on this clonotype: One end of the junction does not line up with germline, which may come from a read error. This chain links TRBV7-9 with TRBJ2-3, with 8 bases identical to TRBD2. From germline, CDR1 is SEHNR and CDR2 FQNEAQ (reference sequence). The CDR3 sequence is 17 residues long. This CDR3 is CASRLTEGLVGTGTQYF. The CDR3 DNA reads as TGCGCCAGCAGATTAACGGAGGGACTAGTAGGCACAGGTACGCAGTATTTT.

This clonotype has only a few counts. It may be a read error: a sequence one base away is much more abundant. Since the CDR3 does not end with the conserved phenylalanine or tryptophan, this likely comes from a read error. The genes are TRBV4-3 and TRBJ2-3; 12 nucleotides align to TRBD2. V was pared by 0 bases and J by 8 bases, with 12 bases of the junction left unmatched. The germline CDR1 and CDR2 sequences are LGHNA and YSLEER. The CDR3 has 18 amino acids. The CDR3 is CASSQDLRLAGGPGTQYS. CDR3 coding DNA: TGCGCCAGCAGCCAAGATTTGCGGCTAGCGGGAGGGCCCGGTACGCAGTATTCT.

Note on this clonotype: Its ends do not fully match the called genes, so a read error is possible. The chain is built from TRBV11-2 and TRBJ2-5; 8 positions match TRBD2. CDR3 length equals 15 residues. CDR1 is SGHAT and CDR2 is FQNNGV in the germline V gene. CDR3 protein: CTSIFSGTRKGTQYF. The DNA for the CDR3 is TGTACCAGCATCTTTAGCGGGACCAGGAAAGGAACCCAGTACTTC.

The chain carries TRBV12-3 or TRBV12-4 and TRBJ2-2; no clear D gene. The germline V and J ends were trimmed by 4 bases and 7 bases, with 19 bases remaining between them. The CDR3 length is 16 residues. DNA of the CDR3: TGTGCCAGCAGTTATCCCATCATGAGTGATTTCGGGGAGCTGTTTTTT. Translation: CASSYPIMSDFGELFF.

The rearrangement uses TRBV7-9 and TRBJ1-4; weak D call: TRBD1 (5 bases). The germline V gene has CDR1 SEHNR and CDR2 FQNEAQ (reference sequence). The length of the CDR3 is 15 residues. Trimming removed 4 bases from V and 7 bases from J, with 16 bases in between. The CDR3 loop reads CASSSGTLLPEKLFF. In nucleotides, the CDR3 is TGTGCCAGCAGCTCCGGGACTCTGCTCCCTGAAAAACTGTTTTTT.

This chain joins TRBV11-2 and TRBJ2-5; possible D gene TRBD2, 5 bases. Germline V gives CDR1 SGHAT, CDR2 FQNNGV. The CDR3 has 16 residues. V lost 0 bases to trimming and J lost 4 bases, with 15 bases between them. For the CDR3, the DNA is TGTGCCAGCAGCTTAGATTTCGCGGGCTTGGCAGAGACCCAGTACTTC. This translates into CASSLDFAGLAETQYF.

For this clonotype: The CDR3 ends on some other residue instead of the conserved phenylalanine or tryptophan, so this is likely a read error. The rearrangement uses TRBV20-1 and TRBJ2-3, with 15 bases matching TRBD2. CDR3 length: 20 residues. Germline V lookup: CDR1 DFQATT, CDR2 SNEGSKA (reference sequence). CDR3 nucleotide sequence: TGCTATGCTAGTCGCCCCGGACTAGCGGGAGGGCCGAGTAGCACAGATACGCAGTATGTT. As protein: CYASRPGLAGGPSSTDTQYV.

The gene calls are TRBV11-2 and TRBJ2-2; D is perhaps TRBD2 (5 bases). Looked up from germline, CDR1 is SGHAT and CDR2 is FQNNGV. The CDR3 extends over 20 amino acids. Between the trimmed V and J ends, which lost 10 bases and 2 bases, there was a span of 32 bases. Written as DNA, the CDR3 is TGTGCCATCACCCCCTCATTCGGCCAAGGGTTAGCGTTAAACACCGGGGAGCTGTTTTTT. This sequence encodes CAITPSFGQGLALNTGELFF.

As to this clonotype: One junction end disagrees with the germline gene, perhaps due to a read error. CDR3 residues: CAGSFSGTIKGTQYF. In DNA, the CDR3 is TGTGCCGGCAGCTTTAGTGGGACCATCAAAGGAACCCAGTACTTC. V is TRBV11-2 and J is TRBJ2-5; D possibly uses TRBD1 or TRBD2 (5 bases each). The CDR3 is 15 amino acids. CDR1 and CDR2 from the germline V gene are SGHAT and FQNNGV. Combining the CDR3 with reference TRBV11-2 and TRBJ2-5 gives the whole variable domain EAGVAQSPRYKIIEKRQSVAFWCNPISGHATLYWYQQILGQGPKLLIQFQNNGVVDDSQLPKDRFSAERLKGVDSTLKIQPAKLEDSAVYLCAGSFSGTIKGTQYFGPGTRLLVL.

The chain couples TRBV4-1 to TRBJ2-3; D remains unclear. Trimming cost V 6 bases and J 2 bases, with 15 bases left between them. Germline lookup yields CDR1 MGHRA and CDR2 YSYEKL. This CDR3 has 15 residues. DNA for the CDR3: TGCGCCAGCAGGCAAAAAGTGGGTTACACAGATACGCAGTATTTT. Protein: CASRQKVGYTDTQYF.

The chain combines TRBV5-5 with TRBJ2-7, with D uncertain. The CDR3 sequence is 15 residues long. Per the germline V gene, CDR1 is SGHKS and CDR2 is YYEKEE (reference sequence). V dropped 4 bases and J dropped 3 bases, with 17 bases sitting between them. The CDR3 nucleotides are TGTGCCAGCAGCCAAGGCGGTGAAATATTCTACGAGCAGTACTTC. Its translation is CASSQGGEIFYEQYF. Looking up the rest from reference TRBV5-5 and TRBJ2-7 gives the full variable domain: DAGVTQSPTHLIKTRGQQVTLRCSPISGHKSVSWYQQVLGQGPQFIFQYYEKEERGRGNFPDRFSARQFPNYSSELNVNALLLGDSALYLCASSQGGEIFYEQYFGPGTRLTVT.

This clonotype appeared a few times. A much larger clone lies a single base off, so this may be a read error. The genes are TRBV13 and TRBJ2-3; tentatively, D is TRBD1 (5 bases). The CDR3 extends over 11 amino acids. Looked up from germline, CDR1 is PRHDT and CDR2 is FYEKMQ (reference sequence). The CDR3 here is CASSLTGTQYF. CDR3 in DNA: TGTGCCAGCAGCCTCACAGGTACGCAGTATTTT.

On this clonotype: The junction shows a germline mismatch at one end, possibly a read error. The DNA of the CDR3 is TGCAGTGCCATTGGACAGTTGAACACTGAAGCCTTCTTT. This gives the protein CSAIGQLNTEAFF. The chain has TRBV20-1 and TRBJ1-1; maybe TRBD1 (6 bases). The CDR3 is 13 amino acids. Germline V gene data show CDR1 as DFQATT and CDR2 as SNEGSKA (reference sequence).

In its sample, this clonotype was seen a few times. This sequence joins TRBV19 and TRBJ1-1; the D is unclear. Germline V gene data show CDR1 as LNHDA and CDR2 as SQIVND (reference sequence). The CDR3 has 15 amino acids. The germline V and J ends were trimmed by 10 bases and 5 bases, with 23 bases remaining between them. The CDR3 spells CATPPDDQPLTEAFF. DNA for the CDR3: TGTGCCACCCCGCCCGACGACCAGCCGCTGACTGAAGCTTTCTTT.

The chain recombines TRBV6-5 with TRBJ2-1; maybe TRBD2 (6 bases). The CDR3 length is 15 residues. Germline CDR1 MNHEY, CDR2 SVGAGI. The ends were cut back, 6 bases at V and 9 bases at J, with 21 bases in the middle. In nucleotides, the CDR3 is TGTGCCAGCAGCAACGGCCGGGGAGGACCCACTGAGCAGTTCTTC. As protein: CASSNGRGGPTEQFF.

The rearrangement uses TRBV6-5 and TRBJ2-7; D unclear. In germline, CDR1 is MNHEY, CDR2 SVGAGI. With 0 bases removed from V and 7 bases from J, the gap between germline ends came to 13 bases. The CDR3 length is 14 residues. CDR3 loop: CASSYSILFGEQYF. The CDR3 DNA reads as TGTGCCAGCAGTTACTCGATTTTGTTCGGGGAGCAGTACTTC.

This chain joins TRBV4-3 and TRBJ2-2, with 8 bases aligning to TRBD1. The CDR3 has 16 residues. CDR1 is LGHNA, CDR2 YSLEER, per germline. Unmatched junction bases numbered 5, after V lost 0 bases and J lost 5 bases. The CDR3 DNA reads TGCGCCAGCAGCCAAGATTGGACAGGGTGGACCGGGGAGCTGTTTTTT. It encodes CASSQDWTGWTGELFF.

Turning to this clonotype: Because it lacks the conserved phenylalanine or tryptophan at the end, this CDR3 is likely a read error. The rearrangement uses TRBV25-1 and TRBJ2-2; D not certain. This CDR3 spans 17 amino acids. Trimming took off 4 bases at V and 4 bases at J, with 19 bases between the two ends. The germline V gene encodes CDR1 MGHDK and CDR2 SYGVNS. CDR3 in amino acids: CASSAREGRLGTGELFV. The CDR3 coding sequence is TGTGCCAGCAGTGCCCGAGAAGGGCGCCTTGGCACCGGGGAGCTGTTTGTT.

This clonotype came up many times. The J gene is TRBJ1-2, the V gene TRBV7-9; TRBD1 matches at 9 bases. Germline V gene data show CDR1 as SEHNR and CDR2 as FQNEAQ (reference sequence). The CDR3 consists of 16 residues. Trimming cost V 7 bases and J 6 bases; bases outside gene matches: 15. CDR3 residues: CASTITWTGAEDGYTF. The CDR3 nucleotides read TGTGCCAGCACCATTACCTGGACAGGGGCGGAGGATGGCTACACCTTC. Using reference TRBV7-9 and TRBJ1-2 for the parts outside the CDR3, the full variable domain is DTGVSQNPRHKITKRGQNVTFRCDPISEHNRLYWYRQTLGQGPEFLTYFQNEAQLEKSRLLSDRFSAERPKGSFSTLEIQRTEQGDSAMYLCASTITWTGAEDGYTFGSGTRLTVV.

This clonotype was seen a handful of times. The genes are TRBV6-5 and TRBJ2-7, with D unclear. The V gene's germline CDR1 is MNHEY and CDR2 SVGAGI. Trimming cost V 0 bases and J 5 bases, with 14 bases left between them. This CDR3 has 15 residues. The DNA for the CDR3 is TGTGCCAGCAGTTACTCTTTACACCAACAACACGAGCAGTACTTC. This codes for CASSYSLHQQHEQYF.

In this sample, this clonotype is medium-sized (0.01 to 0.1%). V usage is TRBV11-2 and J usage is TRBJ2-7; possible D gene TRBD2, 7 bases. This CDR3 contains 15 residues. Germline V gives CDR1 SGHAT, CDR2 FQNNGV. Trimming cost V 4 bases and J 3 bases, with 16 bases left between them. The CDR3 DNA is TGTGCCAGCAGCTCGAGGCGGGGGCCTTTCTACGAGCAGTACTTC. It yields the protein CASSSRRGPFYEQYF.

The genes are TRBV6-5 and TRBJ1-2; D possibly corresponds to TRBD1 (5 bases). Looked up from germline, CDR1 is MNHEY and CDR2 is SVGAGI. The CDR3 consists of 13 residues. V lost 5 bases, J lost 8 bases, and 15 bases lay in between. The CDR3 coding sequence is TGTGCCAGCAGTATTACGGGACCGAAAGGCTACACCTTC. Translation gives CASSITGPKGYTF.